The 29 T cell receptor beta chains presented below share a single source sample, sequenced in a study of blood T cell repertoires in COVID-19. Clones were sequenced by immunoSEQ multiplex PCR, and TCRdb holds only the in-frame ones, with some missing. The sample has roughly 250,000 clones, approximately 86% seen once. Sequencing was performed on PBMCs or T cells enriched from blood (not recorded which). These receptors were collected from a woman between 50 and 59 years old who had recovered from COVID-19.

The chain uses TRBV27 and TRBJ2-3; D perhaps matches TRBD2 (6 bases). CDR1 MNHEY and CDR2 SMNVEV come from the germline V gene (reference sequence). The V end was cut by 5 bases, the J end by 1 base, with 10 bases between. This CDR3 is 14 amino acids long. CDR3 amino acids: CASSRGGGTDTQYF. Written as DNA, the CDR3 is TGTGCCAGCAGTCGGGGCGGGGGCACAGATACGCAGTATTTT.

Only one count was recorded for this clone. V is TRBV18 and J is TRBJ2-5; 7 bases agree with TRBD1. CDR1 and CDR2 from the germline V gene are KGHSH and LQKENI. The CDR3 sequence is 14 residues long. After removal of 2 bases from V and 1 base from J, the junction contained 1 base not matched to a gene. CDR3 DNA: TGTGCCAGCTCACCAGGGACAGTCCAAGAGACCCAGTACTTC. It specifies CASSPGTVQETQYF. Full variable domain (remainder filled in from reference TRBV18 and TRBJ2-5): NAGVMQNPRHLVRRRGQEARLRCSPMKGHSHVYWYRQLPEEGLKFMVYLQKENIIDESGMPKERFSAEFPKEGPSILRIQQVVRGDSAAYFCASSPGTVQETQYFGPGTRLLVL.

The V and J genes are TRBV12-3 or TRBV12-4 and TRBJ1-1, with D maybe TRBD1 (5 bases). V was clipped by 3 bases and J by 5 bases, with 10 bases between them. The CDR3 sequence is 13 residues long. The CDR3 region has the DNA TGTGCCAGCAGTTTGTTCGGGGGAACTGAAGCTTTCTTT. Its translation: CASSLFGGTEAFF.

The table lists this clone with a count of one. The rearrangement joins TRBV12-3 or TRBV12-4 to TRBJ2-7; TRBD1 might be the D (6 bases). Trimming removed 4 bases at V and 2 bases at J, with 9 bases between. The CDR3 consists of 13 residues. The CDR3 loop reads CASSSGQTYEQYF. The CDR3 DNA sequence: TGTGCCAGCAGTTCCGGACAGACCTACGAGCAGTACTTC.

The chain couples TRBV5-1 to TRBJ1-1; 10 bases are shared with TRBD1. Germline V gene sequence: CDR1 SGHRS, CDR2 YFSETQ. The CDR3 consists of 16 residues. Losses at the gene ends were 4 bases for V and 0 bases for J; bases not matched to a gene: 6. The DNA of the CDR3 is TGCGCCAGCAGCCCCGGGACAGGGGCATTGAACACTGAAGCTTTCTTT. Its translation is CASSPGTGALNTEAFF.

The chain employs TRBV7-2 and TRBJ2-1, with TRBD2 matching over 8 bases. Looked up from germline, CDR1 is SGHTA and CDR2 is FQGNSA. The CDR3 loop spans 17 amino acids. The junction had 6 bases not matched to a gene; V was cut back by 2 bases and J by 0 bases. Here the CDR3 reads CASSLIASGSSYNEQFF. CDR3 sequence (DNA): TGTGCCAGCAGCTTAATAGCCAGCGGGAGCTCCTACAATGAGCAGTTCTTC.

V is TRBV5-1 and J is TRBJ2-1, with 8 bases fitting TRBD2. V lost 4 bases to trimming and J lost 8 bases; unmatched junction nucleotides: 17. The CDR3 sequence is 17 residues long. Germline CDR1 reads SGHRS; CDR2 reads YFSETQ. CDR3 amino acids: CASSNVLAVPRGDEQFF. The CDR3 DNA sequence: TGCGCCAGCAGCAATGTACTAGCGGTCCCCAGGGGCGATGAGCAGTTCTTC. The full variable domain, rest sourced from reference TRBV5-1 and TRBJ2-1, is KAGVTQTPRYLIKTRGQQVTLSCSPISGHRSVSWYQQTPGQGLQFLFEYFSETQRNKGNFPGRFSGRQFSNSRSEMNVSTLELGDSALYLCASSNVLAVPRGDEQFFGPGTRLTVL.

This chain uses TRBV28 with TRBJ2-1; TRBD1 is a possible D gene (6 bases). V was shortened by 2 bases and J by 0 bases, with 20 bases between the two germline ends. The CDR3 runs to 19 residues. Germline V gives CDR1 MDHEN, CDR2 SYDVKM. CDR3 region: CASSLTLGLDRSSYNEQFF. The CDR3 bases are TGTGCCAGCAGTTTAACCCTTGGACTTGACAGGAGCTCCTACAATGAGCAGTTCTTC.

This rearrangement joins TRBV5-4 to TRBJ1-3; 7 bases match TRBD1. Germline V gene data show CDR1 as SGHNT and CDR2 as YYREEE (reference sequence). The CDR3 sequence is 13 residues long. The V gene end was trimmed by 7 bases and the J gene end by 3 bases; junction bases not matched to a gene: 4. The CDR3 protein is CASQTGFGNTIYF. CDR3 nucleotides: TGTGCCAGCCAGACAGGGTTTGGAAACACCATATATTTT.

This clone showed up just a few times. This chain uses TRBV30 with TRBJ2-1; 11 nucleotides line up with TRBD2. Germline values: CDR1 GTSNPN, CDR2 SVGIG (reference sequence). Losses at the gene ends were 2 bases for V and 8 bases for J; bases not matched to a gene: 5. The CDR3 contains 14 residues. In DNA, the CDR3 is TGTGCCTGGAGTACACTAGCGGGAGTGGATGAGCAGTTCTTC. It is translated as CAWSTLAGVDEQFF.

This clone was counted once. The DNA of the CDR3 is TGTGCCAGCAGTACCGGGACAGGGAACTCCTACGAGCAGTACTTC. Its translation is CASSTGTGNSYEQYF. The V gene is TRBV2, the J gene TRBJ2-7; 9 nucleotides match TRBD1. This CDR3 has 15 amino acids. V shed 5 bases, J shed 0 bases, and the junction held 5 bases outside the gene matches. Germline V gene lookup returns CDR1 SNHLY and CDR2 FYNNEI.

The CDR3 DNA follows: TGTGCCACCCGACAGGAAGTTAGCTATGACTATGGCTACACCTTC. Its protein product is CATRQEVSYDYGYTF. The chain is built from TRBV15 and TRBJ1-2; maybe TRBD1 (6 bases). CDR1 is LNHNV and CDR2 is YYDKDF in the germline V gene (reference sequence). V shed 8 bases and J shed 3 bases, with 19 bases lying between them. The CDR3 totals 15 residues.

The CDR3 region has the DNA TGTGCCAGCAGAGCCTCTGTGAGTCCCGATACGCAGTATTTT. This encodes CASRASVSPDTQYF. The chain joins TRBV5-5 to TRBJ2-3; D is uncertain. V was clipped by 5 bases and J by 6 bases, with 16 bases between them. In germline, CDR1 is SGHKS, CDR2 YYEKEE (reference sequence). The CDR3 is made up of 14 amino acids.

The chain joins TRBV9 to TRBJ1-3; no clear D. The CDR3 sequence is 15 residues long. V gave up 0 bases and J gave up 0 bases, with 7 bases separating them. CDR1 and CDR2 (germline): SGDLS, YYNGEE. The CDR3 DNA follows: TGTGCCAGCAGCGTAGACACAGCCTCTGGAAACACCATATATTTT. Residues: CASSVDTASGNTIYF.

The chain combines TRBV7-3 with TRBJ2-7, with D possibly TRBD1 on 5 matching bases. The CDR3 runs to 15 residues. Trimming pared 2 bases from V and 2 bases from J, leaving 13 bases between. Germline V gene sequence: CDR1 SGHTA, CDR2 FQGTGA. In DNA, the CDR3 is TGTGCCAGCAGCTTACGGGCAGGGAACCCCTACGAGCAGTACTTC. It codes for CASSLRAGNPYEQYF.

The J gene is TRBJ2-1, the V gene TRBV11-2; 11 bases map to TRBD2. V lost 5 bases and J lost 4; bases outside the gene matches: 7. Germline-derived CDR1 and CDR2 are SGHAT and FQNNGV. CDR3 length: 16 residues. The CDR3 loop is CASSHLAGGGYNEQFF. Written as DNA, the CDR3 is TGTGCCAGCAGCCACCTAGCGGGAGGCGGTTACAATGAGCAGTTCTTC.

The V gene is TRBV6-2 or TRBV6-3, the J gene TRBJ2-1, with no clear D. With 0 bases removed from V and 4 bases from J, the gap between germline ends came to 4 bases. Germline V lookup: CDR1 MNHEY, CDR2 SVGEGT. The CDR3 consists of 13 residues. The CDR3 sequence is CASSYSSYNEQFF. For the CDR3, the DNA is TGTGCCAGCAGTTACTCGAGTTACAATGAGCAGTTCTTC.

The V and J genes are TRBV25-1 and TRBJ2-1; possibly TRBD2 for D (6 bases). The germline CDR1 and CDR2 sequences are MGHDK and SYGVNS. The germline V and J ends were trimmed by 5 bases and 4 bases, with 12 bases remaining between them. The CDR3 spans 14 residues. The CDR3 region is CASSSPEGYNEQFF. CDR3 nucleotide sequence: TGTGCCAGCAGTAGTCCGGAGGGATACAATGAGCAGTTCTTC.

This clone has just a few counts. This chain uses TRBV4-1 with TRBJ1-1; TRBD1 matches 7 bases. The V segment lost 6 bases and the J segment 5 bases; nucleotides outside the gene matches: 9. The CDR3 runs to 14 residues. Germline values: CDR1 MGHRA, CDR2 YSYEKL. The CDR3 loop is CASRQGIFGTEAFF. The DNA for the CDR3 is TGCGCCAGCAGACAGGGGATTTTTGGAACTGAAGCTTTCTTT.

This clone has more than one count but fewer than ten. The chain carries TRBV3-1 (or the pseudogene TRBV3-2) and TRBJ1-3; D ambiguous. V lost 1 base and J 2 bases, leaving 12 bases between the germline ends. The CDR3 runs to 16 residues. CDR1 and CDR2 from the germline V gene are LGHDT and YNNKEL (reference sequence). CDR3 DNA: TGTGCCAGCAGCCAAGTGGCCAGCACAGCTGGAAACACCATATATTTT. Translating gives CASSQVASTAGNTIYF.

The chain links TRBV28 to TRBJ2-5; 7 bases map to TRBD1. This CDR3 is 14 amino acids long. Germline CDR1 is MDHEN and CDR2 is SYDVKM. Germline trimming cut 5 bases from V and 7 bases from J; bases unmatched to any gene: 10. CDR3 bases: TGTGCCAGCAGTCCTAGACAGGGTTTGGGGACCCAGTACTTC. This sequence encodes CASSPRQGLGTQYF.

J is TRBJ1-2 and V is TRBV3-1 (or the pseudogene TRBV3-2), with a tentative D call TRBD1 (5 bases). Deletions cut 1 base from V and 4 bases from J, with 13 bases between. The CDR3 sequence is 15 residues long. CDR1 and CDR2 (germline): LGHDT, YNNKEL (reference sequence). In DNA form, the CDR3 reads TGTGCCAGCAGCCAAGCGTCTCAGGGCCCCTATGGCTACACCTTC. It codes for CASSQASQGPYGYTF.

This clone was seen just once. The rearrangement joins TRBV7-2 to TRBJ1-4; weak D call: TRBD1 (6 bases). V was pared by 4 bases and J by 8 bases, with 14 bases between. This CDR3 comprises 14 residues. Per the germline V gene, CDR1 is SGHTA and CDR2 is FQGNSA. Here the CDR3 DNA reads TGTGCCAGCAGCTCATCGGGACATGGCGAAAAACTGTTTTTT. Encoded protein: CASSSSGHGEKLFF.

This clone showed up just a few times. The chain links TRBV27 to TRBJ2-7, with TRBD1 identical over 7 bases. The CDR3 spans 14 residues. With V trimmed by 3 bases and J by 2 bases, 4 bases remained unmatched. Germline values: CDR1 MNHEY, CDR2 SMNVEV (reference sequence). The CDR3 DNA reads as TGTGCCAGCAGTTTTGCAGGGGGTACCTACGAGCAGTACTTC. Its protein product is CASSFAGGTYEQYF.

In nucleotides, the CDR3 is TGTGCCAGCAGTGCTGGCAGGGGATCCTACGAGCAGTACTTC. This gives the protein CASSAGRGSYEQYF. The V and J genes are TRBV2 and TRBJ2-7; D may be TRBD1 (6 bases). The germline CDR1 and CDR2 sequences are SNHLY and FYNNEI. The CDR3 sequence is 14 residues long. V lost 4 bases to trimming and J lost 1 base, with 11 bases between them.

The genes are TRBV10-2 and TRBJ1-1, with TRBD1 as a possible D gene (5 bases). V was shortened by 7 bases and J by 4 bases, with 13 bases between the two germline ends. The V gene's germline CDR1 is WSHSY and CDR2 SAAADI. CDR3 size: 13 residues. This CDR3 reads CASTQTELTEAFF. The CDR3 coding sequence is TGCGCCAGCACTCAGACAGAGCTCACTGAAGCTTTCTTT.

The chain combines TRBV9 with TRBJ1-1; TRBD1 is a possible D gene (6 bases). Germline values: CDR1 SGDLS, CDR2 YYNGEE. This CDR3 is built from 14 residues. The ends were cut back, 4 bases at V and 7 bases at J, with 17 bases in the middle. As DNA, the CDR3 is TGTGCCAGCAGCCAAGAGGGGGTTCGGGGTGAAGCTTTCTTT. As protein: CASSQEGVRGEAFF.

This rearrangement joins TRBV27 to TRBJ2-1, with 11 bases lining up with TRBD1. The J segment lost 8 bases and the V segment lost 6 bases, leaving 9 bases of the junction unmatched. This CDR3 region has 15 residues. Per germline, CDR1 MNHEY and CDR2 SMNVEV (reference sequence). The chain's CDR3 is CASRGRTGGVDEQFF. The CDR3 region has the DNA TGTGCCAGCAGGGGGAGGACAGGGGGCGTCGATGAGCAGTTCTTC.

The V gene is TRBV7-3, the J gene TRBJ2-2; unclear D gene. In germline, CDR1 is SGHTA, CDR2 FQGTGA. CDR3 length: 13 residues. Trimming cost V 4 bases and J 0 bases, with 3 bases left between them. DNA of the CDR3: TGTGCCAGCAGCTCCTCGAACACCGGGGAGCTGTTTTTT. Translation: CASSSSNTGELFF.